Below are 3 T cell receptor beta chains sequenced from a single sample in a study of T cell responses to AZD1222 COVID-19 vaccine. Using immunoSEQ multiplex PCR, the repertoire was profiled, and TCRdb retains in-frame clones only, with some absent. The table lists 130,000 to 150,000 clones, around nine tenths of them singletons. The sequencing here drew on peripheral blood, taken on day 0 of MenACWY control vaccination. Every receptor here comes from an adult in good health.

The CDR3 nucleotides are TGCGCCAGCAGCGGAACAAGCGGGACGAGCGGGGAGCTGTTTTTT. Its protein is CASSGTSGTSGELFF. The rearrangement uses TRBV5-1 and TRBJ2-2; 7 bases are shared with TRBD2. The germline V gene has CDR1 SGHRS and CDR2 YFSETQ. The ends lost 4 bases at V and 7 bases at J; junction bases unmatched: 10. The CDR3 spans 15 residues.

In this sample, this clone turned up once. V usage is TRBV27 and J usage is TRBJ2-1; unclear D gene. The CDR3 consists of 14 residues. The V gene lost 2 bases and the J gene lost 5 bases, with 10 bases spanning the gap. Germline V gene data show CDR1 as MNHEY and CDR2 as SMNVEV (reference sequence). The CDR3 DNA is TGTGCCAGCAGTTTACCGGGCGGCAACAATGAGCAGTTCTTC. Translation: CASSLPGGNNEQFF.

This chain links TRBV9 with TRBJ2-3; maybe TRBD2 (6 bases). Trimming removed 4 bases from V and 3 bases from J, with 15 bases in between. Germline V gene lookup returns CDR1 SGDLS and CDR2 YYNGEE. CDR3 length: 15 residues. The CDR3 nucleotides are TGTGCCAGCAGCCTCACCCCACTAGCAACAGATACGCAGTATTTT. Its translation: CASSLTPLATDTQYF.